This T cell receptor beta chain was identified during a study of T-cell reconstitution after alpha-beta-depleted transplantation in children. Findings of the study overall: Hyperexpanded clones declined; after one year, newly produced T cells mostly supplied diversity. For some patients, TCRbeta diversity was high at day 60 because of recipient T cells and thymic progenitors that survived. Several hundred rapidly expanded clones from non-depleted graft cells reportedly supplied alpha-beta T cells about two months post-transplant.

This clonotype was seen repeatedly, ten times or more. Its antigen is unknown. For TCRbeta, the library was prepared with unique molecular identifiers. TCRdb redid the calling of the PCR reads with MiXCR, one entry per CDR3 protein. The sample records about 97,000 distinct CDR3 sequences, roughly 7.1% being singletons. The source is a boy aged 2 to 10 with acute lymphoblastic leukemia, due to receive a stem cell transplant. The input for sequencing was PBMCs, taken before TCRalphabeta/CD19-depleted stem cell transplant.

Here the CDR3 DNA reads TGTGCCAGCAACACGGGACCCCATGAGACCCAGTACTTC. This translates into CASNTGPHETQYF. V usage is TRBV12-3 or TRBV12-4 and J usage is TRBJ2-5; D tentatively reads TRBD1 or TRBD2 (5 bases each). Deletions cut 7 bases from V and 5 bases from J, with 14 bases between. This CDR3 is 13 amino acids long.